The 9 T cell receptor beta chains below all came from one sample that was sequenced in a study of CD4 T cells in relation to SARS-CoV-2 and coronaviruses (dated by TCRdb to the early 2020s). CD4+ T cells from unexposed donors were collected before the COVID-19 pandemic (2011-2018). Following 10 days of culture, the EasySep CD4+ T cell isolation kit was used to isolate CD4+ T cells. Their target antigens are unknown. Libraries were constructed by the immunoSEQ multiplex PCR assay. This is the immuneACCESS table as TCRdb keeps it, with only in-frame sequences that have V and J called. A part of the clones is gone; compared with another copy, unresolved V genes explain less than half, and the rest is unexplained. This sample has 15,000 to 25,000 clones in its table, and more than 60% of those were observed once. Jointly, the top ten make up 20% to 30% of the sample. The sequenced sample consisted of CD4+ T cells from PBMCs, cultured in vitro. These receptors originate from a human donor in good health.

The rearrangement links TRBV7-8 to TRBJ2-5; D may be TRBD2 (5 bases). In germline, CDR1 is SGHVS, CDR2 FQNEAQ. Trimming pared 5 bases from V and 0 bases from J, leaving 16 bases between. The CDR3 has 16 amino acids. CDR3 in amino acids: CASSLGWTPYQETQYF. CDR3 sequence (DNA): TGTGCCAGCAGCCTAGGGTGGACTCCCTACCAAGAGACCCAGTACTTC.

This chain connects TRBV5-4 to TRBJ2-2; D gene unclear. The CDR3 runs 16 residues. CDR1 is SGHNT, CDR2 YYREEE, per germline (reference sequence). V lost 3 bases and J lost 4, with 16 bases in between. CDR3 in amino acids: CASSSRFAGVTGELFF. CDR3 nucleotide sequence: TGTGCCAGCAGCTCTCGGTTCGCAGGTGTCACCGGGGAGCTGTTTTTT.

This clone was recorded only once. The chain is built from TRBV6-5 and TRBJ2-7, with 8 bases fitting TRBD1. The CDR3 contains 15 residues. V was clipped by 10 bases and J by 2 bases; unmatched bases: 13. Germline V gene lookup returns CDR1 MNHEY and CDR2 SVGAGI. As DNA, the CDR3 is TGTGCCACTAGTTACGGGCAGGGGGCCACCTACGAGCAGTACTTC. It is translated as CATSYGQGATYEQYF.

The chain uses TRBV18 and TRBJ1-1; D not certain. This CDR3 comprises 11 residues. Germline-derived CDR1 and CDR2 are KGHSH and LQKENI. V dropped 6 bases and J dropped 8 bases, with 10 bases sitting between them. In DNA form, the CDR3 reads TGTGCCAGCTCGCTCAGCCTAGAAGCTTTCTTT. Its translation: CASSLSLEAFF.

The chain links TRBV7-2 to TRBJ2-7; 10 bases are a match to TRBD2. CDR3 size: 17 residues. The germline V gene has CDR1 SGHTA and CDR2 FQGNSA. The trim removed 7 bases at V and 0 bases at J, leaving 12 bases unmatched. The CDR3 region is CASTRRGLASSSYEQYF. Written as DNA, the CDR3 is TGTGCCAGCACAAGAAGGGGACTAGCGTCAAGCTCCTACGAGCAGTACTTC.

V gene TRBV4-3 combines with J gene TRBJ1-1; the D gene is possibly TRBD1 (6 bases). Trimming removed 3 bases from V and 4 bases from J, with 15 bases in between. The germline V gene encodes CDR1 LGHNA and CDR2 YSLEER. The CDR3 covers 15 residues. DNA for the CDR3: TGCGCCAGCAGCCAGAAGAACCAGGGGAGCACTGAAGCTTTCTTT. Its translation: CASSQKNQGSTEAFF.

The chain has TRBV7-8 and TRBJ2-5; perhaps D is TRBD1 or TRBD2 (5 bases each). Germline V gives CDR1 SGHVS, CDR2 FQNEAQ. V lost 3 bases to trimming and J lost 5 bases, with 13 bases between them. This CDR3 has 14 amino acids. The CDR3 coding sequence is TGTGCCAGCAGCTTGGGACGGGCTCGGGAGACCCAGTACTTC. Residues: CASSLGRARETQYF.

The chain is built from TRBV18 and TRBJ1-4, with TRBD1 identical over 9 bases. The V gene's germline CDR1 is KGHSH and CDR2 LQKENI. The CDR3 runs 14 residues. The V gene end was trimmed by 2 bases and the J gene end by 8 bases; junction bases not matched to a gene: 3. CDR3 DNA sequence: TGTGCCAGCTCACCAGACAGGGGGACGGAAAAACTGTTTTTT. Translation gives CASSPDRGTEKLFF.

The CDR3 region has the DNA TGTGCCAGCAGTTCCGGACTAGCGGGCCTCTACGAGCAGTACTTC. Translating it yields CASSSGLAGLYEQYF. The J gene is TRBJ2-7, the V gene TRBV6-2 or TRBV6-3; TRBD2 matches at 11 bases. Germline V gene data show CDR1 as MNHEY and CDR2 as SVGEGT. V dropped 4 bases and J dropped 3; count of bases not matched to a gene: 5. This CDR3 has 15 residues.